The 23 T cell receptor beta chains reported below all come from one sample, sequenced in a study of blood T cell repertoires in COVID-19. Produced via immunoSEQ multiplex PCR; TCRdb's table is partial and in-frame only. The table records 70,000 to 80,000 clones, roughly 87% of them present only once. The sample was peripheral blood. The receptor set was obtained from a woman between 45 and 65 years old with acute or convalescent COVID-19.

As DNA, the CDR3 is TGTGCCAGCATGGGACAGGGGACATATTTAACAGATACGCAGTATTTT. As protein: CASMGQGTYLTDTQYF. This chain connects TRBV28 to TRBJ2-3, with 10 nucleotides matching TRBD1. In germline, CDR1 is MDHEN, CDR2 SYDVKM. The V and J ends lost 7 bases and 3 bases, in that order; junction bases with no gene match: 10. The CDR3 covers 16 residues.

V usage is TRBV2 and J usage is TRBJ2-3; maybe TRBD2 (6 bases). This CDR3 region has 16 residues. Germline CDR1 reads SNHLY; CDR2 reads FYNNEI. Trimming took 5 bases from V and 2 from J, leaving 17 bases between them. The DNA of the CDR3 is TGTGCCAGCAGTAAGAGGGACTTACAATACACAGATACGCAGTATTTT. It specifies CASSKRDLQYTDTQYF.

The chain has TRBV7-6 and TRBJ2-2, with TRBD1 as a possible D gene (5 bases). This CDR3 is built from 17 residues. V was shortened by 0 bases and J by 3 bases, with 14 bases between the two germline ends. In germline, CDR1 is SGHVS, CDR2 FNYEAQ. The CDR3 loop reads CASSLATGYPYTGELFF. The CDR3, as DNA: TGTGCCAGCAGCTTAGCCACAGGATACCCGTACACCGGGGAGCTGTTTTTT.

This sequence joins TRBV3-1 (or the pseudogene TRBV3-2) and TRBJ2-3, with 14 bases matching TRBD2. Germline V CDR1 and CDR2: LGHDT, YNNKEL (reference sequence). The CDR3 runs 19 residues. The V and J ends lost 3 bases and 3 bases, in that order; junction bases with no gene match: 11. CDR3 in DNA: TGTGCCAGCAGCCATGCCCCGGGACTAGCGGGGGAGAAAACAGATACGCAGTATTTT. Encoded protein: CASSHAPGLAGEKTDTQYF.

This rearrangement joins TRBV27 to TRBJ2-7; maybe TRBD1 (6 bases). This CDR3 contains 13 residues. Trimming cost V 6 bases and J 5 bases, with 14 bases left between them. Per the germline V gene, CDR1 is MNHEY and CDR2 is SMNVEV (reference sequence). Here the CDR3 DNA reads TGTGCCAGCAGCTACACAGGGTCCCACGAGCAGTACTTC. Protein sequence: CASSYTGSHEQYF.

The chain carries TRBV10-3 and TRBJ2-3, with 16 bases that match TRBD2. In germline, CDR1 is ENHRY, CDR2 SYGVKD. The CDR3 loop spans 18 amino acids. V gave up 10 bases and J gave up 5 bases; unmatched junction bases: 15. The CDR3 nucleotides read TGTGCCACCCAGACAGGGACTAGCGGGGGGGCCTATTTAGATACGCAGTATTTT. Protein product: CATQTGTSGGAYLDTQYF.

This rearrangement joins TRBV7-8 to TRBJ1-6; TRBD1 matches 7 bases. This CDR3 has 14 residues. CDR1 SGHVS and CDR2 FQNEAQ come from the germline V gene. J was trimmed by 8 bases and V by 4 bases; bases with no gene match: 5. The CDR3 spells CASSSQGTDSPLHF. The CDR3 DNA reads TGTGCCAGCAGCTCACAGGGGACTGATTCACCCCTCCACTTT.

This clone appeared a few times. This sequence joins TRBV5-1 and TRBJ2-1; the D gene is possibly TRBD1 (5 bases). Germline V gene lookup returns CDR1 SGHRS and CDR2 YFSETQ. Trimming took 0 bases from V and 4 from J, leaving 5 bases between them. This CDR3 region has 13 residues. DNA of the CDR3: TGCGCCAGCAGCTTGGGACAGTACAATGAGCAGTTCTTC. Translating gives CASSLGQYNEQFF.

This chain uses TRBV3-1 (or the pseudogene TRBV3-2) with TRBJ2-3; 11 bases are a match to TRBD2. CDR1 and CDR2 from the germline V gene are LGHDT and YNNKEL (reference sequence). V shed 4 bases and J 3 bases; nucleotides not matched to a gene: 6. This CDR3 is built from 16 residues. The CDR3 loop is CASSRLAGGGTDTQYF. The CDR3 DNA is TGTGCCAGCAGCCGGTTAGCGGGGGGGGGTACAGATACGCAGTATTTT.

V usage is TRBV27 and J usage is TRBJ1-1; D is unclear. CDR3 length equals 13 residues. Trimming shortened V by 5 bases and J by 1 base, and 8 bases separated the two germline ends. The germline CDR1 and CDR2 sequences are MNHEY and SMNVEV (reference sequence). DNA for the CDR3: TGTGCCAGCAGTCTAAACAGGAACACTGAAGCTTTCTTT. It codes for CASSLNRNTEAFF.

This chain connects TRBV10-3 to TRBJ1-2; D gene ambiguous. Per germline, CDR1 ENHRY and CDR2 SYGVKD. This CDR3 has 13 residues. Trimming pared 2 bases from V and 4 bases from J, leaving 8 bases between. The CDR3 loop is CAISEAESYGYTF. The DNA of the CDR3 is TGTGCCATCAGTGAGGCGGAATCCTATGGCTACACCTTC.

This rearrangement joins TRBV3-1 (or the pseudogene TRBV3-2) to TRBJ1-4, with TRBD1 identical over 9 bases. CDR1 LGHDT and CDR2 YNNKEL come from the germline V gene (reference sequence). This CDR3 has 17 amino acids. V lost 5 bases, J lost 7 bases, and 14 bases stayed unmatched. The CDR3 sequence is CASSTSDRGYSGEKLFF. Here the CDR3 DNA reads TGTGCCAGCAGCACGAGTGACAGGGGGTATTCTGGTGAAAAACTGTTTTTT.

A single count supports this clone. This rearrangement joins TRBV9 to TRBJ2-6; a weak D match, TRBD1 (6 bases). This CDR3 comprises 18 residues. CDR1 and CDR2 from the germline V gene are SGDLS and YYNGEE. With 0 bases removed from V and 1 base from J, the gap between germline ends came to 14 bases. CDR3 loop: CASSVELFQGSGANVLTF. Here the CDR3 DNA reads TGTGCCAGCAGCGTAGAGCTTTTCCAGGGGTCTGGGGCCAACGTCCTGACTTTC.

The rearrangement links TRBV10-3 to TRBJ1-3, with 7 bases fitting TRBD1. Germline V gene sequence: CDR1 ENHRY, CDR2 SYGVKD. V lost 2 bases to trimming and J lost 4 bases; unmatched junction nucleotides: 8. CDR3 length equals 16 residues. The CDR3 sequence is CAISEPGRGNGNTIYF. CDR3 bases: TGTGCCATCAGTGAGCCGGGCAGGGGGAACGGAAACACCATATATTTT.

The chain links TRBV11-3 to TRBJ2-7; possible D gene TRBD2, 6 bases. Per germline, CDR1 SGHNT and CDR2 YENEEA. Trimming shortened V by 6 bases and J by 5 bases, and 14 bases separated the two germline ends. The CDR3 is 13 residues long. The CDR3 DNA sequence: TGTGCCAGCAGTTATGACGGCGGGAACGAGCAGTACTTC. It translates to CASSYDGGNEQYF.

The chain employs TRBV28 and TRBJ1-6; TRBD1 agrees at 7 bases. Germline V gives CDR1 MDHEN, CDR2 SYDVKM. Losses at the gene ends were 7 bases for V and 7 bases for J; bases not matched to a gene: 7. The CDR3 extends over 14 amino acids. Here the CDR3 reads CASKRGTANSPLHF. Written as DNA, the CDR3 is TGTGCCAGCAAGAGAGGGACAGCAAATTCACCCCTCCACTTT.

The rearrangement joins TRBV11-2 to TRBJ1-2; 7 bases map to TRBD1. Germline assignment: CDR1 SGHAT and CDR2 FQNNGV. The length of the CDR3 is 13 residues. The V gene end was trimmed by 4 bases and the J gene end by 5 bases; junction bases not matched to a gene: 4. Here the CDR3 reads CASSSGGPYGYTF. The DNA for the CDR3 is TGTGCCAGCAGCTCAGGGGGACCATATGGCTACACCTTC.

V and J are TRBV5-5 and TRBJ2-2; 11 bases match TRBD2. The CDR3 contains 15 residues. CDR1 and CDR2 from the germline V gene are SGHKS and YYEKEE (reference sequence). V lost 4 bases and J lost 8; bases outside the gene matches: 7. The CDR3 sequence is CASSRSGREAGELFF. In nucleotides, the CDR3 is TGTGCCAGCAGCCGTAGCGGGAGGGAAGCGGGGGAGCTGTTTTTT.

This clone showed up just a few times. The gene calls are TRBV14 and TRBJ1-2, with D perhaps TRBD1 (5 bases). Between the trimmed V and J ends, which lost 3 bases and 7 bases, there was a span of 12 bases. The CDR3 covers 13 residues. Per the germline V gene, CDR1 is SGHDN and CDR2 is FVKESK. In DNA form, the CDR3 reads TGTGCCAGCAGCCAGGCGGGGACGGTTGGCTACACCTTC. Encoded protein: CASSQAGTVGYTF.

This chain uses TRBV5-6 with TRBJ2-7; 13 bases line up with TRBD2. The CDR3 totals 15 residues. The J segment lost 3 bases and the V segment lost 4 bases, leaving 4 bases of the junction unmatched. The germline CDR1 and CDR2 sequences are SGHDT and YYEEEE. The CDR3 sequence: CASSPGTSGIYEQYF. For the CDR3, the DNA is TGTGCCAGCAGCCCCGGGACTAGCGGGATCTACGAGCAGTACTTC.

The V gene is TRBV18, the J gene TRBJ1-1; no reliable D call. The CDR3 spans 14 residues. Germline values: CDR1 KGHSH, CDR2 LQKENI. Deletions cut 6 bases from V and 0 bases from J, with 11 bases between. CDR3 amino acids: CASSMGIMNTEAFF. DNA of the CDR3: TGTGCCAGCTCGATGGGCATTATGAACACTGAAGCTTTCTTT.

The J gene is TRBJ1-5, the V gene TRBV5-6; 9 nucleotides line up with TRBD1. CDR3 length: 14 residues. Germline CDR1 is SGHDT and CDR2 is YYEEEE. Trimming took 4 bases from V and 6 from J; bases not matched to a gene: 5. CDR3 DNA: TGTGCCAGCAGCCCCGGGACAGGGCTTCAGCCCCAGCATTTT. It yields the protein CASSPGTGLQPQHF.

J is TRBJ2-2 and V is TRBV3-1 (or the pseudogene TRBV3-2), with a possible D match to TRBD2 (5 bases). CDR1 and CDR2 from the germline V gene are LGHDT and YNNKEL (reference sequence). The CDR3 extends over 13 amino acids. Trimming left V 6 bases short and J 7 bases short, with 12 bases between. This CDR3 reads CASSPGGGGELFF. In DNA, the CDR3 is TGTGCCAGCAGTCCTGGAGGTGGCGGGGAGCTGTTTTTT.